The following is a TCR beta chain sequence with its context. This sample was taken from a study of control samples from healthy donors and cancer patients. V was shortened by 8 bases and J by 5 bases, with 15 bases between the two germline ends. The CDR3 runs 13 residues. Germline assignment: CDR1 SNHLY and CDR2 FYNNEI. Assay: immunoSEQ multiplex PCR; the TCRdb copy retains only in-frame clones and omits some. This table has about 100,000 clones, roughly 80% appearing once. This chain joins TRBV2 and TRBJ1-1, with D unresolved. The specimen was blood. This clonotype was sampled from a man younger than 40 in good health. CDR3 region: CASSAGPGTEAFF. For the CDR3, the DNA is TGTGCCAGCTCCGCGGGCCCTGGGACTGAAGCTTTCTTT.